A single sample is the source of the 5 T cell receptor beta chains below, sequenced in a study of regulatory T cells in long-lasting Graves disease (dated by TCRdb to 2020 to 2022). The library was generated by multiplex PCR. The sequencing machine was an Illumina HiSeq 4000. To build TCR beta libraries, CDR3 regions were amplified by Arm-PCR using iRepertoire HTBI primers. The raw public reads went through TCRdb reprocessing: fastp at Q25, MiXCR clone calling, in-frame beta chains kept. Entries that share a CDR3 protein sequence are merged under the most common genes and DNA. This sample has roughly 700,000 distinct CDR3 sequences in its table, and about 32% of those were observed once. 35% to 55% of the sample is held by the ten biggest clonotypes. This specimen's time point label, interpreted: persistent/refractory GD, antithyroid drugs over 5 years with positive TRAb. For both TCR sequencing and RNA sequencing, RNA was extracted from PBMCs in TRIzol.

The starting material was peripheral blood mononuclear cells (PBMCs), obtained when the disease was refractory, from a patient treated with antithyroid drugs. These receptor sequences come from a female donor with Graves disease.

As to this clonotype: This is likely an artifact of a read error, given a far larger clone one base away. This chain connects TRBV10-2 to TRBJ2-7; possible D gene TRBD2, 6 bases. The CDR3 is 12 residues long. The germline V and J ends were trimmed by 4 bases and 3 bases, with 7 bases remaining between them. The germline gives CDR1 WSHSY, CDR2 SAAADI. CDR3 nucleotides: TGCGCCAGCAGTGCGGGACTCTACGAGCAGTACTTC. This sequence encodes CASSAGLYEQYF.

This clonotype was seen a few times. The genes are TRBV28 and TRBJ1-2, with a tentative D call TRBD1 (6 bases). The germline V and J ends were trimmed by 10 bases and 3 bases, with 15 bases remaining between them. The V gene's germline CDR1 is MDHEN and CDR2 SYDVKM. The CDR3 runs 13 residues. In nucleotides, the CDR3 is TGTGCCACGGGGGGGCTCCCGGACTATGGCTACACCTTC. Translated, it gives CATGGLPDYGYTF.

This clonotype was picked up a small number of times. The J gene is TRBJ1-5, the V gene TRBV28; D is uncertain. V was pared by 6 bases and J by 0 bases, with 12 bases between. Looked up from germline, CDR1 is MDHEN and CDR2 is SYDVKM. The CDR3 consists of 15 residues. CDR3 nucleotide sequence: TGTGCCAGCAGCCCCGATTGGAATAGCAATCAGCCCCAGCATTTT. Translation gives CASSPDWNSNQPQHF.

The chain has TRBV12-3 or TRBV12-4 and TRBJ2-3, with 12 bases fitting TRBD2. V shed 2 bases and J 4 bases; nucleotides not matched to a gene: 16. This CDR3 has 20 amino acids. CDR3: CASSLPSERLAGELPDTQYF. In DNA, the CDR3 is TGTGCCAGCAGTTTACCCTCCGAACGACTAGCGGGAGAACTTCCAGATACGCAGTATTTT.

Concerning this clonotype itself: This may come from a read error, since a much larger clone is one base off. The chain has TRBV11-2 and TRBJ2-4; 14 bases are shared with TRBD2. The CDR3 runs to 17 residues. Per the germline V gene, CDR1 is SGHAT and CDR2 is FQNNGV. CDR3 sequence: CASSVGLAGDTQETQCF. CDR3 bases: TGTGCCAGCAGCGTGGGACTAGCGGGAGACACTCAAGAGACCCAGTGCTTC.